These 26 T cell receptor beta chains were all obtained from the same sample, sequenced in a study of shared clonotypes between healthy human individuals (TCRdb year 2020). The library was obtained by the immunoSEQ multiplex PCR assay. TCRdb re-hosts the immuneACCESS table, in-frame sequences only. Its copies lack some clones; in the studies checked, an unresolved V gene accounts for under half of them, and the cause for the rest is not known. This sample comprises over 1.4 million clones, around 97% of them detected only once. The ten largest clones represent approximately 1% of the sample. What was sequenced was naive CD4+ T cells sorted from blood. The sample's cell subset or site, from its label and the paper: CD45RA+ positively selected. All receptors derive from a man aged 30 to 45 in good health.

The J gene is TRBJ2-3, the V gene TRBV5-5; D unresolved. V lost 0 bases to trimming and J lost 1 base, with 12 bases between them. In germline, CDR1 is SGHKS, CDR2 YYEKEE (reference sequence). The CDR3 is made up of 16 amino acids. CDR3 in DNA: TGTGCCAGCAGCTTGGCTGTCAGCCCAGGCACAGATACGCAGTATTTT. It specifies CASSLAVSPGTDTQYF.

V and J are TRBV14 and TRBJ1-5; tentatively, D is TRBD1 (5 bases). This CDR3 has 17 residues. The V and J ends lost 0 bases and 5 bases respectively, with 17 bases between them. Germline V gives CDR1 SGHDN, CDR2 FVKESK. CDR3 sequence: CASSQDRVQGFHQPQHF. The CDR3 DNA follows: TGTGCCAGCAGCCAAGATCGGGTCCAGGGATTTCATCAGCCCCAGCATTTT.

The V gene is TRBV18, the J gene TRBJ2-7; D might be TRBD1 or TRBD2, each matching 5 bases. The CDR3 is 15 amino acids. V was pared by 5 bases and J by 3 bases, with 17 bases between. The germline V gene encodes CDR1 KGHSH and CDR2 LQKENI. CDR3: CASSSDRGQFYEQYF. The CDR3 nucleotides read TGTGCCAGCTCATCAGACCGGGGCCAGTTCTACGAGCAGTACTTC.

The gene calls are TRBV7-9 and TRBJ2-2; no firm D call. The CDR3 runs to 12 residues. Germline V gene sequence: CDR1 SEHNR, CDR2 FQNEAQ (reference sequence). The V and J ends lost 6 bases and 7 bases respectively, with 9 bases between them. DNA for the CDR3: TGTGCCAGCAGTTTCAGGCTCGGGGAGCTGTTTTTT. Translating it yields CASSFRLGELFF.

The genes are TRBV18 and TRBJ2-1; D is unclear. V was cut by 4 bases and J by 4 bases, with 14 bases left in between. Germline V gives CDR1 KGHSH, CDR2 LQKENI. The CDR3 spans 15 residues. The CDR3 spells CASSRQDPTYNEQFF. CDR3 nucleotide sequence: TGTGCCAGCTCACGACAAGACCCAACTTACAATGAGCAGTTCTTC.

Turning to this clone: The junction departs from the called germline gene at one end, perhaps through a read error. DNA for the CDR3: TGTGCTAGCAGCCCCCAATGGGGGACAGCAACCTCTGGGGCCAACGTCCTGACTTTC. Residues: CASSPQWGTATSGANVLTF. The rearrangement uses TRBV7-7 and TRBJ2-6; 7 bases fit TRBD1. The CDR3 is 19 residues long. Germline V gene lookup returns CDR1 SSHAT and CDR2 FNYEAQ (reference sequence).

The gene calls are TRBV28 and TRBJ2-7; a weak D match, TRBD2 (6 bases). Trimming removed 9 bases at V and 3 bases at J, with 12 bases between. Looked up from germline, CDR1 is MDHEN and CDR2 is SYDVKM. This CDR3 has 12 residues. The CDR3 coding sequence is TGTGCCAGTCGGGAGACGGTCTACGAGCAGTACTTC. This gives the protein CASRETVYEQYF.

CDR3 sequence (DNA): TGTGCCAGCACTGGCTGGGACTATGGCTACACCTTC. Protein: CASTGWDYGYTF. The chain joins TRBV28 to TRBJ1-2; D remains unclear. V lost 7 bases to trimming and J lost 3 bases, with 9 bases between them. Germline-derived CDR1 and CDR2 are MDHEN and SYDVKM. This CDR3 has 12 amino acids.

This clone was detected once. CDR3 DNA: TGCAGCGTTGAGGCCAGAGGTATGGAGACCCAGTACTTC. It specifies CSVEARGMETQYF. This rearrangement joins TRBV29-1 to TRBJ2-5; D call uncertain. V shed 3 bases and J shed 5 bases, with 13 bases lying between them. The CDR3 totals 13 residues. The V gene's germline CDR1 is SQVTM and CDR2 ANQGSEA.

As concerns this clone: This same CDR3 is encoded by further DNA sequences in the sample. CDR3 residues: CASSIRAGNTGELFF. CDR3 DNA: TGTGCCAGTAGTATCAGGGCAGGGAACACCGGGGAGCTGTTTTTT. This chain connects TRBV19 to TRBJ2-2; D might be TRBD1 (5 bases). Trimming cost V 3 bases and J 1 base, with 9 bases left between them. CDR3 length: 15 residues. CDR1 and CDR2 from the germline V gene are LNHDA and SQIVND (reference sequence).

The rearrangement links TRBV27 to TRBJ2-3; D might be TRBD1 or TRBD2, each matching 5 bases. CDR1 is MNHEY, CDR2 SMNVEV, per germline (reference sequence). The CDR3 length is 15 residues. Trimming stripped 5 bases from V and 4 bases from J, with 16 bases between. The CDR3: CASSDQGDGADTQYF. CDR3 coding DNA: TGTGCCAGCAGTGACCAGGGCGACGGGGCAGATACGCAGTATTTT.

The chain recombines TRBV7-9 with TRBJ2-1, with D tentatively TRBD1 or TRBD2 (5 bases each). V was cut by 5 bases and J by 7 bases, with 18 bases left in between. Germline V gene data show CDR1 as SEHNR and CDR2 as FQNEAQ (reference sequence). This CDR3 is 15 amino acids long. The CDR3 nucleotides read TGTGCCAGCAGCGCCGGGACCCAGAAAGGTAATGAGCAGTTCTTC. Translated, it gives CASSAGTQKGNEQFF. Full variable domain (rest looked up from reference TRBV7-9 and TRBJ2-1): DTGVSQNPRHKITKRGQNVTFRCDPISEHNRLYWYRQTLGQGPEFLTYFQNEAQLEKSRLLSDRFSAERPKGSFSTLEIQRTEQGDSAMYLCASSAGTQKGNEQFFGPGTRLTVL.

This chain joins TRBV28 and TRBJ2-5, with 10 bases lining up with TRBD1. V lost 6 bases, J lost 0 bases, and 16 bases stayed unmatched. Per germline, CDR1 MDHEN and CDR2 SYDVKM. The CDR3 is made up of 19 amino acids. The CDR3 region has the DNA TGTGCCAGCAGAGAGACTCTGGCGGGGGACAGGGGCAACCAAGAGACCCAGTACTTC. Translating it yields CASRETLAGDRGNQETQYF.

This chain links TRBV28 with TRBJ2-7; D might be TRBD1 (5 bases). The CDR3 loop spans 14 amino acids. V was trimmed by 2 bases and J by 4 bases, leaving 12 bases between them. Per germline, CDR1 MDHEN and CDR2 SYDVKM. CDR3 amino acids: CASSLQGNQYEQYF. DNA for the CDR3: TGTGCCAGCAGTTTACAGGGAAATCAGTACGAGCAGTACTTC.

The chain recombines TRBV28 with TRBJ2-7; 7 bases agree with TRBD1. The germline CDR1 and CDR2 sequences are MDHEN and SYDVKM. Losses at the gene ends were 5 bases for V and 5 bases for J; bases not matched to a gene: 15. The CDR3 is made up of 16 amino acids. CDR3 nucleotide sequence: TGTGCCAGCAGTCTAGGGGGCCTCAACAGGGTCCACGAGCAGTACTTC. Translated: CASSLGGLNRVHEQYF.

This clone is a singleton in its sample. The CDR3 DNA sequence: TGTGCCAGCAGCTTAGACGGCAGAAACTACAATGAGCAGTTCTTC. It is translated as CASSLDGRNYNEQFF. The chain employs TRBV7-6 and TRBJ2-1; no clear D. Trimming shortened V by 1 base and J by 3 bases, and 10 bases separated the two germline ends. CDR1 and CDR2 (germline): SGHVS, FNYEAQ. CDR3 length equals 15 residues.

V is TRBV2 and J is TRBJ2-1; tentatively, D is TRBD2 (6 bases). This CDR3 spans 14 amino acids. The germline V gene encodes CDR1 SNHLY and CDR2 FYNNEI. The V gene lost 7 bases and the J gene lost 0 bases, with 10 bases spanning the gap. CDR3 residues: CASNSGLSYNEQFF. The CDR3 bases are TGTGCCAGCAATAGCGGTCTCTCCTACAATGAGCAGTTCTTC.

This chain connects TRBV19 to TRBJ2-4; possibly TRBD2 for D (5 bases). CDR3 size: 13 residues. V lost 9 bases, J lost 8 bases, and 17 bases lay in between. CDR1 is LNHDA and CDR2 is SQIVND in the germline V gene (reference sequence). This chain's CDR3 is CASRSYKEDIQYF. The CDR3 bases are TGTGCCAGCAGATCCTACAAGGAGGACATTCAGTACTTC.

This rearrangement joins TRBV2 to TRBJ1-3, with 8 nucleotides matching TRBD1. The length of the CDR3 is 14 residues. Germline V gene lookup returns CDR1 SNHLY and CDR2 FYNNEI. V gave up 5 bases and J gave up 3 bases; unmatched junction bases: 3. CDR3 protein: CASSSDRVGNTIYF. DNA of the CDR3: TGTGCCAGCAGTTCGGACAGGGTTGGAAACACCATATATTTT.

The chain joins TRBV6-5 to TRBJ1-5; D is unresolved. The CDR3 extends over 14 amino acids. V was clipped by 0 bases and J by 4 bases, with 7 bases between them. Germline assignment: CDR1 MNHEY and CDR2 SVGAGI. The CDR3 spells CASSYSKGNQPQHF. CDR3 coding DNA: TGTGCCAGCAGTTACTCGAAAGGGAATCAGCCCCAGCATTTT.

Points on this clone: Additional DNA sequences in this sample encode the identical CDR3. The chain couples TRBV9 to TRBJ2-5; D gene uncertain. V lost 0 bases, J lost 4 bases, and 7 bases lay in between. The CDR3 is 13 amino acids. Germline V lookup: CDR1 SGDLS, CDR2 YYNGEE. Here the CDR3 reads CASSVGGRETQYF. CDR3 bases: TGTGCCAGCAGCGTAGGGGGTCGAGAGACCCAGTACTTC. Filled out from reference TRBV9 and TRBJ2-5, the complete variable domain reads DSGVTQTPKHLITATGQRVTLRCSPRSGDLSVYWYQQSLDQGLQFLIQYYNGEERAKGNILERFSAQQFPDLHSELNLSSLELGDSALYFCASSVGGRETQYFGPGTRLLVL.

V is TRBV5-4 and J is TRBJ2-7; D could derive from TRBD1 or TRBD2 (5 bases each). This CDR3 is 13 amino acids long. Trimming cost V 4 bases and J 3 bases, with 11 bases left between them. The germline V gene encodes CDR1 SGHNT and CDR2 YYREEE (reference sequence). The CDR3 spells CASSRGTGYEQYF. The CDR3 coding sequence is TGTGCCAGCAGCCGGGGCACTGGCTACGAGCAGTACTTC. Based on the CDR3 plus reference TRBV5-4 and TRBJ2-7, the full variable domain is ETGVTQSPTHLIKTRGQQVTLRCSSQSGHNTVSWYQQALGQGPQFIFQYYREEENGRGNFPPRFSGLQFPNYSSELNVNALELDDSALYLCASSRGTGYEQYFGPGTRLTVT.

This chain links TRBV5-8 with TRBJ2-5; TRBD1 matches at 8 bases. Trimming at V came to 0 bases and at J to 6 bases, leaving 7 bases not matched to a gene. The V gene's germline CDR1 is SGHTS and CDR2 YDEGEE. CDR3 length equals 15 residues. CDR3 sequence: CASSLGGQGWQTQYF. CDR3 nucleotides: TGTGCCAGCAGCTTGGGTGGACAGGGCTGGCAGACCCAGTACTTC. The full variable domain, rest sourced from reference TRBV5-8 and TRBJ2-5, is EAGVTQSPTHLIKTRGQQATLRCSPISGHTSVYWYQQALGLGLQFLLWYDEGEERNRGNFPPRFSGRQFPNYSSELNVNALELEDSALYLCASSLGGQGWQTQYFGPGTRLLVL.

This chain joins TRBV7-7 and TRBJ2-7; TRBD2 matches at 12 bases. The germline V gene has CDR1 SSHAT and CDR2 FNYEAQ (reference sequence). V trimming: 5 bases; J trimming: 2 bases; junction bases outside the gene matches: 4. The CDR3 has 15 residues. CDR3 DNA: TGTGCCAGCAGCCTAGGACTAGCGGGAACCTACGAGCAGTACTTC. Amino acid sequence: CASSLGLAGTYEQYF.

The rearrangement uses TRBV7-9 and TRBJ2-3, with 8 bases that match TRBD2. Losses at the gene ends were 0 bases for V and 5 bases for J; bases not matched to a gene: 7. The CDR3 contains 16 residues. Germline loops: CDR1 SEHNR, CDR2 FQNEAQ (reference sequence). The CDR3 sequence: CASSLAMGLDGDTQYF. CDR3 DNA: TGTGCCAGCAGCTTAGCAATGGGACTAGACGGAGATACGCAGTATTTT.

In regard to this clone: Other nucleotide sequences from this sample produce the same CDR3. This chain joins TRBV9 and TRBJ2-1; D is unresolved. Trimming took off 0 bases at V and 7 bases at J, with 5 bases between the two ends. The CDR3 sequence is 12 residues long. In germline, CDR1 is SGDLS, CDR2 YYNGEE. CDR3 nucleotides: TGTGCCAGCAGCGTAGGTATGAATGAGCAGTTCTTC. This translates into CASSVGMNEQFF.